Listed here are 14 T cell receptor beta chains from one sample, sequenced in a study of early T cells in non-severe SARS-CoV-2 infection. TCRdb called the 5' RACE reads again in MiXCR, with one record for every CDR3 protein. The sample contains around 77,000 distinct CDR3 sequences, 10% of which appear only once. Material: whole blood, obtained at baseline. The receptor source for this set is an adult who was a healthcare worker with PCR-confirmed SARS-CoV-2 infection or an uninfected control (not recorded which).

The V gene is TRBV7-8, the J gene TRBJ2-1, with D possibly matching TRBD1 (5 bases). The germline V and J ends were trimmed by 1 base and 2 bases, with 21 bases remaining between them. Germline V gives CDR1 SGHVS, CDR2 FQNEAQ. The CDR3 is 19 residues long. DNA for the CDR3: TGTGCCAGCAGCTTAGTTCATGGTAGGCGTGACAGACCCTACAATGAGCAGTTCTTC. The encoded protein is CASSLVHGRRDRPYNEQFF.

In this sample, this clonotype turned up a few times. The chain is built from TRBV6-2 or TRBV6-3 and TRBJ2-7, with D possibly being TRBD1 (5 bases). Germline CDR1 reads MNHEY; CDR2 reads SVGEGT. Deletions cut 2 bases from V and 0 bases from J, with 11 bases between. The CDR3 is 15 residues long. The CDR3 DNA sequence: TGTGCCAGCAGTTACGCCACAGGCTCCTCCTACGAGCAGTACTTC. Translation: CASSYATGSSYEQYF.

The chain's CDR3 is CSARGRGNEKLFF. The CDR3 nucleotides read TGCAGTGCTAGAGGGAGGGGGAATGAAAAACTGTTTTTT. The rearrangement joins TRBV20-1 to TRBJ1-4; tentatively, D is TRBD1 (6 bases). From germline, CDR1 is DFQATT and CDR2 SNEGSKA (reference sequence). V lost 1 base and J 5 bases, leaving 8 bases between the germline ends. The CDR3 covers 13 residues.

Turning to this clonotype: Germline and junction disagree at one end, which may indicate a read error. CDR3 protein: CASTSLSGLATF. CDR3 nucleotide sequence: TGTGCCAGCACGTCGCTATCCGGGCTAGCCACCTTC. The chain employs TRBV6-1 and TRBJ2-7; possibly TRBD2 for D (5 bases). Germline V lookup: CDR1 MNHNS, CDR2 SASEGT. This CDR3 comprises 12 residues.

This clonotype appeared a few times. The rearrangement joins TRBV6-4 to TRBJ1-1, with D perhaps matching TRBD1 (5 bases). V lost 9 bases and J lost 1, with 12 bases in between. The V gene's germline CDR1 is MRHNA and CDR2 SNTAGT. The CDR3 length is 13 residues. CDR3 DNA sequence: TGTGCCAGGTGGAGGGACTCGAACACTGAAGCTTTCTTT. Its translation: CARWRDSNTEAFF.

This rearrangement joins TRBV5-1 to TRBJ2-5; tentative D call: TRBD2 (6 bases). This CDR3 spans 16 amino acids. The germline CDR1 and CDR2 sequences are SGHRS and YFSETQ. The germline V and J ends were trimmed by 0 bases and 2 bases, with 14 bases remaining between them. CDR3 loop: CASSLASSGLQETQYF. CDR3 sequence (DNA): TGCGCCAGCAGCTTGGCAAGTAGCGGACTACAAGAGACCCAGTACTTC.

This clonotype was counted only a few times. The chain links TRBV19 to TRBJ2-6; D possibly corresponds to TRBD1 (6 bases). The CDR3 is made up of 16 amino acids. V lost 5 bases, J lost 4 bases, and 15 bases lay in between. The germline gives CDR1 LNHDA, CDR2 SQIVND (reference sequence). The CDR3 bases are TGTGCCAGTAGTCCCCTGACAGGAACCGGGGCCAACGTCCTGACTTTC. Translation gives CASSPLTGTGANVLTF. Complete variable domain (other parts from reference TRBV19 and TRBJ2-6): DGGITQSPKYLFRKEGQNVTLSCEQNLNHDAMYWYRQDPGQGLRLIYYSQIVNDFQKGDIAEGYSVSREKKESFPLTVTSAQKNPTAFYLCASSPLTGTGANVLTFGAGSRLTVL.

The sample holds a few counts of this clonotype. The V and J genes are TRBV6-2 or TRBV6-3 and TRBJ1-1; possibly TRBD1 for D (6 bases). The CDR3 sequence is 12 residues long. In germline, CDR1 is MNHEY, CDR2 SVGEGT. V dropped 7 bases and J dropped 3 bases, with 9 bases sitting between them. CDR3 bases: TGTGCCAGCACGAGGGGGGACACTGAAGCTTTCTTT. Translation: CASTRGDTEAFF.

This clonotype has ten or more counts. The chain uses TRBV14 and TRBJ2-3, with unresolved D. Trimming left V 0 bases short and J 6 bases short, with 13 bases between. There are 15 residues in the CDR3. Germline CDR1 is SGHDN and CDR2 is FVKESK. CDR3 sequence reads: CASSQEIPIPDTQYF. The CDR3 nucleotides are TGTGCCAGCAGCCAAGAAATACCCATCCCGGATACGCAGTATTTT.

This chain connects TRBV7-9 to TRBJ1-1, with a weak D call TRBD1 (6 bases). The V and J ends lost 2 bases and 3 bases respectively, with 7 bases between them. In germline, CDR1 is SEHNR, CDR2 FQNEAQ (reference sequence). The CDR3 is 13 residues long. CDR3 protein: CASSLRQDTEAFF. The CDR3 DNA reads TGTGCCAGCAGCTTACGACAGGACACTGAAGCTTTCTTT.

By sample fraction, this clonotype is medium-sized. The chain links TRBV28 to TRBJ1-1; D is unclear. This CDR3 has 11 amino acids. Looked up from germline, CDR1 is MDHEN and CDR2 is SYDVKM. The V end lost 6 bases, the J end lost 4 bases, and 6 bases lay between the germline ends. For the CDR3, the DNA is TGTGCCAGCAGCTACAGCACTGAAGCTTTCTTT. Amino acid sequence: CASSYSTEAFF.

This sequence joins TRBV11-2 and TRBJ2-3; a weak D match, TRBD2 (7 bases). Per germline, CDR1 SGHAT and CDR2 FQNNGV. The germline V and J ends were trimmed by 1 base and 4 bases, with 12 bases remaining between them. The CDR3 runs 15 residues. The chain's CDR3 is CASSLAGGQADTQYF. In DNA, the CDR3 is TGTGCCAGCAGCTTAGCGGGGGGCCAGGCAGATACGCAGTATTTT.

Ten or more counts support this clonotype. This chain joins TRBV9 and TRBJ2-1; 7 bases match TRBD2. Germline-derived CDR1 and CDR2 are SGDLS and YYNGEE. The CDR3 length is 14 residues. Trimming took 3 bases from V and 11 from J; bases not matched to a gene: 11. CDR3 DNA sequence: TGTGCCAGCAGCGCAGGGACTACCCCAATGAAGCAGTTCTTC. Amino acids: CASSAGTTPMKQFF.

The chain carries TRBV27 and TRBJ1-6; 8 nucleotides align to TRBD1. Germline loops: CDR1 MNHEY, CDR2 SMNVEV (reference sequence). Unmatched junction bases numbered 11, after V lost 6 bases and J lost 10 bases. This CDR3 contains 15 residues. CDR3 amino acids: CASSPLHRGWSPLHF. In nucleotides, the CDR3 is TGTGCCAGCAGCCCCCTTCACAGGGGGTGGTCACCCCTCCACTTT.